The present T cell receptor beta chain was sequenced within a study of blood T cell repertoires in COVID-19. CDR1 and CDR2 (germline): MNHEY, SMNVEV (reference sequence). V lost 5 bases and J 6 bases, leaving 13 bases between the germline ends. This CDR3 contains 13 residues. Sequencing was performed with immunoSEQ multiplex PCR; in TCRdb, only in-frame clones are kept and a portion is missing. The sample holds 100,000 to 150,000 clones; about 74% are singletons and the top ten take approximately 6%. The rearrangement joins TRBV27 to TRBJ1-1; TRBD1 is a possible D gene (6 bases). Sample: peripheral blood. This receptor was obtained from a man at least 80 years old with COVID-19, enrolled during active disease. In nucleotides, the CDR3 is TGTGCCAGCAGTGACCCACAGGGTCCTGAAGCTTTCTTT. This sequence encodes CASSDPQGPEAFF.